One and the same sample provided the 2 T cell receptor beta chains below, sequenced in a study of vaccination and CD4 T cells after COVID-19 (dated by TCRdb to the early 2020s). The library relied on PCR. Sequencing used an Illumina iSeq 100. DNA from cultured CD4+ T cells underwent TCR sequencing with the Oncomine TCR Beta short-read assay at the Johns Hopkins FTIC core. Genomic DNA was extracted from the cultured CD4+ T cells with the QIAamp micro DNA kit. Using fastp trimming at Q25 and MiXCR clonotype assembly, TCRdb reanalyzed the public sequencing data and kept in-frame beta chains. A single entry per CDR3 protein holds the most common genes and DNA from its merged rows. For this sample there are roughly 10,000 distinct CDR3 sequences; around 28% appear just once. Over 15% of the sample lies in the top ten. Read against the paper, the sample's treatment or condition label means: approximately nine-day PBMC culture with coronavirus spike peptide pools or control peptides (ViraFEST assay). CD4+ T cells from unexposed donors were collected before the COVID-19 pandemic (2011-2018).

No antigen has been identified for these receptors. The sequenced sample consisted of CD4+ T cells from blood, cultured in vitro. These receptors were taken from a human donor in good health.

The chain combines TRBV19 with TRBJ1-5; 9 bases fit TRBD1. There are 14 residues in the CDR3. In germline, CDR1 is LNHDA, CDR2 SQIVND (reference sequence). The J segment lost 5 bases and the V segment lost 6 bases, leaving 5 bases of the junction unmatched. The CDR3 DNA reads TGTGCCAGTAGGGCGACAGGGGGAGATCAGCCCCAGCATTTT. Its translation is CASRATGGDQPQHF.

Only a few counts were recorded for this clonotype. The V and J genes are TRBV19 and TRBJ1-2; 9 nucleotides align to TRBD1. Germline V gene sequence: CDR1 LNHDA, CDR2 SQIVND (reference sequence). This CDR3 is 13 amino acids long. Trimming at V came to 4 bases and at J to 6 bases, leaving 3 bases not matched to a gene. The CDR3 nucleotides are TGTGCCAGTAGTAGGGGACAGGGTAATGGCTACACCTTC. Translating it yields CASSRGQGNGYTF.